The 2 T cell receptor beta chains below all came from one sample that was sequenced in a study of post-analysis software for immune sequencing data. Whole-study results and caveats: Patients showed TRBV5-6, TRBV5-1 and TRBV20-1 among five TRBV segments more frequent than in controls.

The authors incorporated unique molecular identifiers into the TCR beta cDNA libraries. MiXCR was run by TCRdb on the PCR reads, yielding one entry per CDR3 protein. The sample holds under 650,000 distinct CDR3 sequences, around 44% seen once. Their antigens are not known. Sequenced sample: blood. These receptors originate from a girl between 10 and 17 years old with multiple sclerosis.

The chain links TRBV5-1 to TRBJ2-5, with 8 bases identical to TRBD1. CDR1 SGHRS and CDR2 YFSETQ come from the germline V gene. The CDR3 extends over 14 amino acids. V was pared by 3 bases and J by 4 bases, with 5 bases of the junction left unmatched. The CDR3 DNA follows: TGCGCCAGCAGCTCTCGAGGACAGGGAGAGACCCAGTACTTC. Translation: CASSSRGQGETQYF.

The chain has TRBV29-1 and TRBJ2-7, with D possibly being TRBD2 (7 bases). The DNA end is more similar to TRBJ2-5, so the J call may be wrong. The CDR3 has 14 residues. Germline V gives CDR1 SQVTM, CDR2 ANQGSEA. Written as DNA, the CDR3 is TGCAGCGTTGAAGAGGGGGGGGCCGTGGAGACCCAGTACTTC. Protein: CSVEEGGAVETQYF.